A single sample gave rise to the 2 T cell receptor beta chains below, sequenced in a study of T-cell reconstitution after alpha-beta-depleted transplantation in children. Preparation of the TCRbeta library used unique molecular identifiers. TCRdb redid the calling of the PCR reads with MiXCR, one entry per CDR3 protein. The sample carries 90,000 to 100,000 distinct CDR3 sequences, more than 20% recorded once. The specimen was PBMCs, collected before TCRalphabeta/CD19-depleted stem cell transplant. The receptors come from a boy under 10 years old with acute lymphoblastic leukemia, due to receive a stem cell transplant.

This clonotype was observed a handful of times. The chain is built from TRBV29-1 and TRBJ2-1; unclear D gene. Germline lookup yields CDR1 SQVTM and CDR2 ANQGSEA. Trimming took off 3 bases at V and 5 bases at J, with 17 bases between the two ends. The CDR3 loop spans 15 amino acids. The CDR3 sequence: CSVDNVAGGHNEQFF. For the CDR3, the DNA is TGCAGCGTTGACAACGTGGCTGGTGGCCACAATGAGCAGTTCTTC.

In this sample, this clonotype turned up many times. This rearrangement joins TRBV20-1 to TRBJ1-3; D call uncertain. Germline-derived CDR1 and CDR2 are DFQATT and SNEGSKA (reference sequence). The V gene lost 3 bases and the J gene lost 0 bases, with 12 bases spanning the gap. The CDR3 is 15 residues long. CDR3 nucleotide sequence: TGCAGTGCTAGTGAACAGCCCGGCTCTGGAAACACCATATATTTT. Protein product: CSASEQPGSGNTIYF.